This T cell receptor (beta chain) is from a study of cytomegalovirus exposure and HLA in healthy donors. Points from the study as a whole: Prior analysis indicated that the majority of TCR beta V segments exhibited productivity approximately 87% or approximately 30% of the time. Later work found most CMV-associated TCR beta chains apparently HLA-restricted.

Turning to this clone: As yet, its antigen is unknown.

Germline V gene data show CDR1 as SGDLS and CDR2 as YYNGEE. The CDR3 length is 16 residues. V was clipped by 1 base and J by 0 bases, with 12 bases between them. The primer mix had 60 Vbeta and 13 Jbeta primers. The repertoire was sequenced with immunoSEQ multiplex PCR; TCRdb's copy has only in-frame clones and lacks some. The sample consists of approximately 150,000 clones, approximately 80% of them appearing once. Material: PBMCs. This TCR was recovered from a middle-aged woman in good health and CMV-seropositive. This sequence joins TRBV9 and TRBJ2-3; D may be TRBD2 (5 bases). The CDR3 spells CASSVSGSYSTDTQYF. The CDR3, as DNA: TGTGCCAGCAGCGTATCGGGGAGTTATAGCACAGATACGCAGTATTTT.